These T cell receptor beta chains were read from a single sample in a study of CD8 T cells in Susac syndrome. A single record per CDR3 protein comes from TCRdb applying MiXCR to the immunoSEQ multiplex PCR reads. The sample lists some 300,000 distinct CDR3 sequences, over 75% occurring once. Source material: CD8+ T cells from PBMCs. Receptor source: a human donor with multiple sclerosis. CDR3s leave out the opening cysteine and the closing phenylalanine or tryptophan.

j_gene	v_gene	CDR3aa
TRBJ1-5	TRBV29-1	SVQAWGNQPQH
TRBJ1-4	TRBV5-4	ASSLDLTVSDEKLF
TRBJ1-1	TRBV10-2	ASSEGDWGTEAF
TRBJ1-2	TRBV15	ATSRAAGGYGYT
TRBJ2-1	TRBV4-3	ASSPTSGNNEQF
TRBJ2-2	TRBV9	ASSYSTGGELF
TRBJ2-7	TRBV27	ASSLLTSGGTYEQY
TRBJ2-1	TRBV30	AWSVVGLDEQF
TRBJ2-1	TRBV4-3	ASSHTRSGPGSYNEQF
TRBJ2-1	TRBV6-5	ASSYHTGERRVGNEQF
TRBJ2-5	TRBV28	ASKTSGSGETQY
TRBJ2-3	TRBV10-3	AIRTDVLGGTDTQY
TRBJ2-7	TRBV25-1	ASSGGTAGPGHEQY
TRBJ2-1	TRBV6-1	ASSELAGGTSYNEQF
TRBJ2-7	TRBV7-8	ASRKGLAEYEQY
TRBJ1-5	TRBV6-5	ASSYRWDSSNQPQH
TRBJ2-7	TRBV7-8	ASVNSRDHYEQY
TRBJ2-1	TRBV6-5	ASRAEAGPNNEQF
TRBJ1-2	TRBV7-6	ASSSMDRGHYGYT
TRBJ1-2	TRBV6-5	ASSASNRNGYT
TRBJ1-2	TRBV7-9	ASSLVSVGGSHGYT
TRBJ2-7	TRBV27	ASSFRWGQGDSYEQY
TRBJ2-1	TRBV18	ASSYQGDSSYNEQF
TRBJ2-1	TRBV27	ASSRGTSGRNEQF
TRBJ2-2	TRBV2	ASSLERDNTGELF
TRBJ2-1	TRBV4-3	ASSQDRWREGNINEQF
TRBJ2-1	TRBV4-2	ASSLVGTSSYNEQF
TRBJ2-7	TRBV6-2/TRBV6-3	ASSYSTGQGTYEQY
TRBJ2-7	TRBV11-2	ASSLALAGYEQY
TRBJ1-3	TRBV28	ASTLPEAWGGNTIY
TRBJ2-7	TRBV11-2	ASRDGTSGSSYEQY
TRBJ2-2	TRBV20-1	SARGVGQNTGELF
TRBJ1-1	TRBV5-1	ASSHPSGSSPTEAF
TRBJ1-5	TRBV7-8	ASSFLGTGSNQPQH
TRBJ2-1	TRBV19	ASSIFPRSSYNEQF
TRBJ2-1	TRBV19	ASSIIGGYNEQF
TRBJ1-2	TRBV3-1	ASSQKPGHYGYT
TRBJ1-5	TRBV12-3/TRBV12-4	ASSWASLGNQPQH
TRBJ2-1	TRBV19	ASSILEGAYNEQF
TRBJ2-1	TRBV7-9	ASVPAGAPYNEQF
TRBJ2-2	TRBV7-9	ASSHRLTGNTGELF
TRBJ2-7	TRBV4-3	ASSPYPAGEPVEQY
TRBJ2-5	TRBV28	ASSLGRRSGETQY
TRBJ1-1	TRBV7-2	ASSLSRAF
TRBJ2-2	TRBV3-1	ASSQDGGSAYTGELF
TRBJ2-2	TRBV5-6	ASSALAANTGELF
TRBJ1-6	TRBV20-1	SALGQDASPLH
TRBJ2-5	TRBV27	ASSLSTSGTRETQY
TRBJ2-7	TRBV19	ASATGFGAYEQY
TRBJ1-2	TRBV25-1	ASRTGYGYT
TRBJ1-1	TRBV20-1	SAWGTEAF